A selection of T cell receptor beta chains follows, all from one sample in a study of T-cell reconstitution after alpha-beta-depleted transplantation in children. TCRdb re-analysed the PCR reads in MiXCR, keeping a single row per CDR3 protein. The sample includes some 500,000 distinct CDR3 sequences, around 18% of them seen just once. The starting material was PBMCs from the stem cell graft donor, obtained from the stem cell graft. These receptors were obtained from a human donor who donated a stem cell graft to a child with acute lymphoblastic leukemia. Both conserved end residues are part of each CDR3. Fields, in order: clone size, D gene, J gene, V gene, CDR3 protein, CDR3 DNA. The D gene is left open where the match is weak. The size entry is marked missing in some rows and otherwise reads once, few, many or a size class.

few | . | TRBJ2-7 | TRBV20-1 | CSARGVYEQYF | TGCAGTGCTAGAGGGGTCTACGAGCAGTACTTC
. | . | TRBJ2-5 | TRBV4-1 | CASSQALSGAGQETQYF | TGCGCCAGCAGCCAAGCTCTAAGTGGGGCAGGGCAAGAGACCCAGTACTTC
few | . | TRBJ2-5 | TRBV25-1 | CASSEFGGPETQYF | TGTGCCAGCAGTGAATTTGGGGGGCCAGAGACCCAGTACTTC
. | TRBD2 | TRBJ2-1 | TRBV11-2 | CASSLDYYRTSGRDNEQFF | TGTGCCAGCAGCTTAGATTACTACCGGACTAGCGGGAGGGACAATGAGCAGTTCTTC
few | TRBD1 | TRBJ2-7 | TRBV12-3/TRBV12-4 | CASSPLTGKGEQYF | TGTGCCAGCAGCCCCCTGACAGGGAAAGGCGAGCAGTACTTC
. | . | TRBJ2-3 | TRBV24-1 | CATSDRTKDTQYF | TGTGCCACCAGTGACAGGACGAAGGATACGCAGTATTTT
. | . | TRBJ2-1 | TRBV20-1 | CSARERQAAYNEQFF | TGCAGTGCTAGAGAGCGGCAAGCAGCCTACAATGAGCAGTTCTTC
few | . | TRBJ1-4 | TRBV6-1 | CASSEPGAVFNEKLFF | TGTGCCAGCAGTGAACCGGGCGCAGTTTTTAATGAAAAACTGTTTTTT
few | . | TRBJ1-5 | TRBV4-1 | CASSLLDTTGNQPQHF | TGCGCCAGCAGCCTTCTCGACACGACAGGCAATCAGCCCCAGCATTTT
few | . | TRBJ2-7 | TRBV25-1 | CASTYTLGGDYEQYF | TGTGCCAGCACCTACACACTCGGGGGTGACTACGAGCAGTACTTC
few | TRBD2 | TRBJ2-1 | TRBV27 | CASGHGTSANEQFF | TGTGCCAGCGGCCACGGGACTAGCGCGAATGAGCAGTTCTTC
. | TRBD1 | TRBJ2-7 | TRBV7-9 | CASSLTGDSSYEQYF | TGTGCCAGCAGCTTAACCGGGGACAGCTCCTACGAGCAGTACTTC
few | TRBD2 | TRBJ2-5 | TRBV2 | CAILVGLAGVETQYF | TGTGCCATCCTAGTCGGACTAGCGGGAGTGGAGACCCAGTACTTC
. | . | TRBJ2-7 | TRBV5-8 | CASSRGSTPGYEQYF | TGTGCCAGCAGCCGAGGATCGACGCCGGGCTACGAGCAGTACTTC
. | TRBD2 | TRBJ2-7 | TRBV20-1 | CSGSGRQPYEQYF | TGCAGTGGTAGCGGGAGGCAACCCTACGAGCAGTACTTC
few | . | TRBJ2-5 | TRBV5-6 | CASSLVPRGETQYF | TGTGCCAGCAGCTTGGTCCCGCGGGGAGAGACCCAGTACTTC
few | . | TRBJ2-5 | TRBV5-1 | CASSLASDYREETQYF | TGCGCCAGCAGCTTGGCCTCTGACTACCGGGAGGAGACCCAGTACTTC
few | . | TRBJ2-1 | TRBV7-3 | CASSFRGPRYNEQFF | TGTGCCAGCAGTTTCAGGGGCCCCCGGTACAATGAGCAGTTCTTC
few | . | TRBJ1-3 | TRBV4-1 | CASSQDSQDGNTIYF | TGCGCCAGCAGCCAAGATTCGCAGGACGGAAACACCATATATTTT
few | . | TRBJ1-1 | TRBV20-1 | CSARGSNRNTEAFF | TGCAGTGCTAGGGGATCCAATCGGAACACTGAAGCTTTCTTT
. | TRBD2 | TRBJ2-1 | TRBV3-1 | CASSQAWGGVRNEQFF | TGTGCCAGCAGCCAAGCTTGGGGGGGAGTCAGAAATGAGCAGTTCTTC
few | . | TRBJ1-5 | TRBV6-2/TRBV6-3 | CASSYRHYSNQPQHF | TGTGCCAGCAGTTACCGACATTATAGCAATCAGCCCCAGCATTTT